This T cell receptor (beta chain) was sequenced for a study of cytomegalovirus exposure and HLA in healthy donors. Study-wide points: A few chains tied to CMV proved CMV antigen-specific in vitro. Most TCR sequences were seen very rarely across donors, but some public TCRs occurred in many. The study labeled more than 150 TCR beta chains cytomegalovirus-associated.

As regards this clone: Its antigen is not identified.

Only in-frame clones appear in the TCRdb table, and some are missing; sequencing was by immunoSEQ multiplex PCR. The sample carries over 200,000 clones, about 91% recorded once. CDR3 length: 17 residues. CDR1 is GTSNPN and CDR2 is SVGIG in the germline V gene (reference sequence). The J segment lost 6 bases and the V segment lost 0 bases, leaving 13 bases of the junction unmatched. The specimen was PBMCs. This receptor was obtained from a woman in her late teens or twenties in good health and CMV-seronegative. V usage is TRBV30 and J usage is TRBJ2-1; TRBD2 agrees at 8 bases. The CDR3 DNA follows: TGTGCCTGGAGTGTACTACCAGGACTAGCTTTAAGCAATGAGCAGTTCTTC. This codes for CAWSVLPGLALSNEQFF.